This T cell receptor beta chain was found in a study of blood T cell repertoires in COVID-19. Overall study context: Material from acute and convalescent COVID-19 was sourced from the United States, Italy and Spain. Sources were T cells, B-cell-depleted T cells, or PBMCs; the material itself was cDNA or gDNA.

Generated by immunoSEQ multiplex PCR, the TCRdb table keeps only in-frame clones and is missing some. This table holds about 250,000 clones, around 82% found once. Germline loops: CDR1 MGHDK, CDR2 SYGVNS. The CDR3 is made up of 16 amino acids. J was trimmed by 0 bases and V by 8 bases; bases with no gene match: 12. Sequenced sample: peripheral blood. This receptor was obtained from a man aged 45-65 years with active or convalescent COVID-19. The chain recombines TRBV25-1 with TRBJ2-7; 8 bases fit TRBD2. In nucleotides, the CDR3 is TGTGCCAGCGAGACGCTCTTAGCGGGGACCTCCTACGAGCAGTACTTC. Amino acid sequence: CASETLLAGTSYEQYF.